These 25 T cell receptor beta chains share one sample of origin, sequenced in a study of cytotoxic CD8 clonotypes in ibrutinib-treated CLL. Assay: immunoSEQ multiplex PCR; the TCRdb copy retains only in-frame clones and omits some. The data contain under 150,000 clones, around 80% of them singletons. The sample was PBMCs, taken after 24 months of ibrutinib treatment. The receptors originated from a human donor with chronic lymphocytic leukemia.

This clone has more than one count but fewer than ten. The V gene is TRBV13, the J gene TRBJ2-3; no definite D call. The CDR3 is 14 amino acids. Trimming shortened V by 4 bases and J by 1 base, and 9 bases separated the two germline ends. Germline V gene sequence: CDR1 PRHDT, CDR2 FYEKMQ (reference sequence). The DNA for the CDR3 is TGTGCCAGCAGCTCTAGTTTGGGCACAGATACGCAGTATTTT. It codes for CASSSSLGTDTQYF.

This clone has just a few counts. The chain links TRBV27 to TRBJ1-2, with 8 bases identical to TRBD1. The germline gives CDR1 MNHEY, CDR2 SMNVEV (reference sequence). The V gene end was trimmed by 8 bases and the J gene end by 8 bases; junction bases not matched to a gene: 19. This CDR3 has 16 amino acids. The CDR3 nucleotides read TGTGCCAGCGGGGCTATCGGACAGGGCACAGGAGGAGGCTACACCTTC. This codes for CASGAIGQGTGGGYTF.

The chain carries TRBV2 and TRBJ1-2; D might be TRBD1 (6 bases). The CDR3 totals 14 residues. Germline values: CDR1 SNHLY, CDR2 FYNNEI. Trimming took off 4 bases at V and 6 bases at J, with 15 bases between the two ends. The CDR3 nucleotides read TGTGCCAGCAGTGCAAACAGGGCATTGGATGGCTACACCTTC. Its translation is CASSANRALDGYTF.

The chain couples TRBV5-1 to TRBJ2-7, with 12 bases fitting TRBD1. CDR1 SGHRS and CDR2 YFSETQ come from the germline V gene. V lost 4 bases to trimming and J lost 7 bases; unmatched junction nucleotides: 6. The CDR3 has 14 residues. This CDR3 reads CASSQGQGAWEQYF. In DNA form, the CDR3 reads TGCGCCAGCAGCCAGGGACAGGGGGCTTGGGAGCAGTACTTC.

This chain links TRBV7-8 with TRBJ2-2, with a weak D call TRBD1 (5 bases). The CDR3 loop spans 16 amino acids. Trimming pared 7 bases from V and 1 base from J, leaving 16 bases between. The germline V gene has CDR1 SGHVS and CDR2 FQNEAQ. In nucleotides, the CDR3 is TGTGCCAGCACCATCCGCGGCCAGGGGAACACCGGGGAGCTGTTTTTT. Amino acid sequence: CASTIRGQGNTGELFF.

The table lists this clone with a count of one. Other DNA sequences in the same sample also yield this CDR3. The rearrangement joins TRBV7-8 to TRBJ1-5; D is uncertain. Germline V CDR1 and CDR2: SGHVS, FQNEAQ. This CDR3 has 14 residues. Trimming pared 4 bases from V and 3 bases from J, leaving 10 bases between. CDR3 nucleotides: TGTGCCAGCAGCTCCGAGAGGGACAATCAGCCCCAGCATTTT. Translated: CASSSERDNQPQHF.

The V call is TRBV13, the J call TRBJ2-5; 7 bases match TRBD1. The CDR3 consists of 16 residues. The V and J ends lost 5 bases and 4 bases, in that order; junction bases with no gene match: 13. Germline V gene sequence: CDR1 PRHDT, CDR2 FYEKMQ (reference sequence). CDR3 region: CASSNPWTGDGETQYF. CDR3 DNA sequence: TGTGCCAGCAGCAATCCGTGGACAGGTGATGGAGAGACCCAGTACTTC.

The chain is built from TRBV27 and TRBJ2-7; possible D gene TRBD1, 6 bases. The CDR3 sequence is 15 residues long. V lost 1 base and J lost 7, with 17 bases in between. The V gene's germline CDR1 is MNHEY and CDR2 SMNVEV (reference sequence). CDR3 sequence: CASSLLVGAEGEQYF. The CDR3 DNA reads as TGTGCCAGCAGTTTATTAGTGGGGGCAGAGGGGGAGCAGTACTTC.

This chain links TRBV30 with TRBJ1-5, with TRBD1 as a possible D gene (5 bases). Germline CDR1 is GTSNPN and CDR2 is SVGIG (reference sequence). With 2 bases removed from V and 3 bases from J, the gap between germline ends came to 8 bases. This CDR3 spans 13 amino acids. CDR3 bases: TGTGCCTGGAGTACAGGATACAATCAGCCCCAGCATTTT. This codes for CAWSTGYNQPQHF.

The V gene is TRBV12-5, the J gene TRBJ1-2, with 8 bases that match TRBD1. The CDR3 has 16 amino acids. V trimming: 3 bases; J trimming: 1 base; junction bases outside the gene matches: 7. Germline V gives CDR1 LGHNT, CDR2 FRNRAP. The DNA for the CDR3 is TGTGCTAGTGGTTTAGGACAGGGCCCGGGTAACTATGGCTACACCTTC. Protein sequence: CASGLGQGPGNYGYTF. Based on the CDR3 plus reference TRBV12-5 and TRBJ1-2, the full variable domain is DARVTQTPRHKVTEMGQEVTMRCQPILGHNTVFWYRQTMMQGLELLAYFRNRAPLDDSGMPKDRFSAEMPDATLATLKIQPSEPRDSAVYFCASGLGQGPGNYGYTFGSGTRLTVV.

The chain combines TRBV18 with TRBJ2-7; TRBD1 matches at 11 bases. The V and J ends lost 4 bases and 5 bases, in that order; junction bases with no gene match: 4. Per the germline V gene, CDR1 is KGHSH and CDR2 is LQKENI. CDR3 size: 14 residues. The CDR3 DNA reads as TGTGCCAGCTCACAAGGACAGGGGGCGAACGAGCAGTACTTC. Protein product: CASSQGQGANEQYF.

This chain uses TRBV6-1 with TRBJ1-2; perhaps TRBD1 as D (5 bases). The CDR3 spans 15 residues. Per germline, CDR1 MNHNS and CDR2 SASEGT. Trimming cost V 1 base and J 0 bases, with 9 bases left between them. CDR3 bases: TGTGCCAGCAGTGAAGGATGGGGGGCTAACTATGGCTACACCTTC. Protein sequence: CASSEGWGANYGYTF.

This chain links TRBV12-2 with TRBJ2-2; TRBD2 is taken as the D call from the table, unchecked against the DNA. TRBV12-2 is described as a pseudogene. The CDR3 runs to 14 residues. CDR3 in amino acids: CASRRRGNTGELFF. The CDR3 region has the DNA TGTGCAAGTCGCCGACGGGGGAACACCGGGGAGCTGTTTTTT.

V is TRBV9 and J is TRBJ1-1; D gene uncertain. The CDR3 runs to 13 residues. V lost 1 base to trimming and J lost 1 base, with 5 bases between them. Germline lookup yields CDR1 SGDLS and CDR2 YYNGEE. Here the CDR3 reads CASSVMGNTEAFF. CDR3 DNA: TGTGCCAGCAGCGTAATGGGGAACACTGAAGCTTTCTTT.

A single count supports this clone. The chain employs TRBV5-1 and TRBJ2-1; 12 nucleotides line up with TRBD2. With V trimmed by 3 bases and J by 9 bases, 4 bases remained unmatched. The CDR3 sequence is 14 residues long. Per the germline V gene, CDR1 is SGHRS and CDR2 is YFSETQ. The CDR3 coding sequence is TGCGCCAGCAGCTCGGGACTAGCGGGTCTTGAGCAGTTCTTC. As protein: CASSSGLAGLEQFF.

This chain joins TRBV5-6 and TRBJ2-1, with 7 bases identical to TRBD2. Germline V gene data show CDR1 as SGHDT and CDR2 as YYEEEE. J gave up 2 bases and V 0 bases, and 2 bases lay outside the gene matches. The CDR3 totals 15 residues. CDR3 coding DNA: TGTGCCAGCAGCTTGGGGCTAGCGGCCTACAATGAGCAGTTCTTC. Protein: CASSLGLAAYNEQFF.

The V gene is TRBV7-2, the J gene TRBJ2-4, with D maybe TRBD2 (5 bases). The V gene lost 1 base and the J gene lost 0 bases, with 10 bases spanning the gap. Germline CDR1 SGHTA, CDR2 FQGNSA. This CDR3 comprises 16 residues. The CDR3 loop is CASSLEVGVAKNIQYF. CDR3 nucleotide sequence: TGTGCCAGCAGCTTAGAGGTGGGAGTAGCCAAAAACATTCAGTACTTC.

The chain uses TRBV7-2 and TRBJ1-1, with 7 bases identical to TRBD1. In germline, CDR1 is SGHTA, CDR2 FQGNSA. CDR3 length equals 15 residues. Trimming removed 5 bases from V and 2 bases from J; junction bases left unmatched: 8. The CDR3 sequence is CASSPTGWGNTEAFF. For the CDR3, the DNA is TGTGCCAGCAGCCCGACAGGGTGGGGAAACACTGAAGCTTTCTTT.

V is TRBV9 and J is TRBJ2-1, with 7 bases aligning to TRBD2. V dropped 6 bases and J dropped 4; count of bases not matched to a gene: 10. The CDR3 is 15 residues long. Germline V gene sequence: CDR1 SGDLS, CDR2 YYNGEE. For the CDR3, the DNA is TGTGCCAGCACTCCGGGGGGAGATCCTTACAATGAGCAGTTCTTC. Protein sequence: CASTPGGDPYNEQFF.

This chain joins TRBV7-2 and TRBJ1-2; 7 bases line up with TRBD1. V trimming: 5 bases; J trimming: 0 bases; junction bases outside the gene matches: 6. This CDR3 has 15 amino acids. Germline CDR1 SGHTA, CDR2 FQGNSA. The CDR3 DNA reads as TGTGCCAGCAGCCTGCCGGGGACAGCTAACTATGGCTACACCTTC. It specifies CASSLPGTANYGYTF. Combining the CDR3 with reference TRBV7-2 and TRBJ1-2 gives the whole variable domain GAGVSQSPSNKVTEKGKDVELRCDPISGHTALYWYRQSLGQGLEFLIYFQGNSAPDKSGLPSDRFSAERTGGSVSTLTIQRTQQEDSAVYLCASSLPGTANYGYTFGSGTRLTVV.

The J gene is TRBJ2-5, the V gene TRBV7-2; D is perhaps TRBD1 (5 bases). The CDR3 extends over 14 amino acids. Trimming took off 6 bases at V and 5 bases at J, with 16 bases between the two ends. CDR1 SGHTA and CDR2 FQGNSA come from the germline V gene. DNA of the CDR3: TGTGCCAGCAGTCCACGTGGGGCAAGGGAGACCCAGTACTTC. Translating it yields CASSPRGARETQYF. Based on the CDR3 plus reference TRBV7-2 and TRBJ2-5, the full variable domain is GAGVSQSPSNKVTEKGKDVELRCDPISGHTALYWYRQSLGQGLEFLIYFQGNSAPDKSGLPSDRFSAERTGGSVSTLTIQRTQQEDSAVYLCASSPRGARETQYFGPGTRLLVL.

The CDR3 reads CASSPRQSGNTIYF. The CDR3 DNA reads as TGTGCCAGCTCACCCAGACAGTCTGGAAACACCATATATTTT. The J gene is TRBJ1-3, the V gene TRBV18; D is possibly TRBD1 (5 bases). CDR3 length: 14 amino acids. V lost 3 bases, J lost 1 base, and 7 bases lay in between. Germline CDR1 KGHSH, CDR2 LQKENI.

This chain connects TRBV4-3 to TRBJ2-2, with D maybe TRBD2 (6 bases). The V gene lost 0 bases and the J gene lost 4 bases, with 15 bases spanning the gap. This CDR3 is built from 17 residues. The germline V gene has CDR1 LGHNA and CDR2 YSLEER. The CDR3 spells CASSQDLRAGSTGELFF. The CDR3 region has the DNA TGCGCCAGCAGCCAAGATTTGCGGGCGGGGTCCACCGGGGAGCTGTTTTTT.

The rearrangement uses TRBV27 and TRBJ1-4; D remains unclear. The CDR3 runs 13 residues. Trimming left V 2 bases short and J 4 bases short, with 5 bases between. Germline CDR1 and CDR2: MNHEY and SMNVEV (reference sequence). The DNA of the CDR3 is TGTGCCAGCAGTTTAGAAGTTAATGAAAAACTGTTTTTT. Translation: CASSLEVNEKLFF.

V is TRBV4-1 and J is TRBJ2-7, with D maybe TRBD2 (5 bases). With 0 bases removed from V and 0 bases from J, the gap between germline ends came to 9 bases. The CDR3 runs 15 residues. CDR1 is MGHRA and CDR2 is YSYEKL in the germline V gene. The CDR3 DNA reads TGCGCCAGCAGCCAAGATCGCGGGCTCTCCTACGAGCAGTACTTC. This translates into CASSQDRGLSYEQYF.